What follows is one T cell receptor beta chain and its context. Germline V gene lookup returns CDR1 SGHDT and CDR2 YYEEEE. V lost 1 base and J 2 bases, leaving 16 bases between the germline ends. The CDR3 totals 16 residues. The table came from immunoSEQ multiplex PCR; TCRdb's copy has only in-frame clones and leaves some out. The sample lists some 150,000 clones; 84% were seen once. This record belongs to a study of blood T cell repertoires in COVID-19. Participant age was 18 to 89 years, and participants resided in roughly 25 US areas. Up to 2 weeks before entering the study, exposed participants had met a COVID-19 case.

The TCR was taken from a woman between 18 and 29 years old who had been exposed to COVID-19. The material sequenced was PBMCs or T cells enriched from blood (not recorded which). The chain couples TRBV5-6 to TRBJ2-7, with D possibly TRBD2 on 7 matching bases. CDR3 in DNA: TGTGCCAGCAGCTTGATTTTCGGGGGGCGAACCTACGAGCAGTACTTC. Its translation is CASSLIFGGRTYEQYF.